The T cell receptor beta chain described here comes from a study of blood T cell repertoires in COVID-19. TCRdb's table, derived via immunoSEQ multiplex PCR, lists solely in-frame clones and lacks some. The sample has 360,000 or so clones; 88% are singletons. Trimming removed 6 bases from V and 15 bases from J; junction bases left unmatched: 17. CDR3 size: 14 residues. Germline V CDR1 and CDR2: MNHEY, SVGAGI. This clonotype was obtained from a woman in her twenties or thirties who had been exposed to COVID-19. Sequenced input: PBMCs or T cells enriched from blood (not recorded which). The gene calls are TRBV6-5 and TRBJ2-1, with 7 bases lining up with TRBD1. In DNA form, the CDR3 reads TGTGCCAGCAGCTTTAAAGGACAGGCGTTCGCTCTGTTCTTC. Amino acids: CASSFKGQAFALFF.